Reported below is one T cell receptor beta chain. Antigen unknown. This entry belongs to a study of cytomegalovirus exposure and HLA in healthy donors. The study's findings and limits: Common viral pathogens were later found to be apparently linked to several of the most significant clusters. Later analysis identified 17,000 or so TCR beta sequences associated with HLA alleles, using a false discovery rate threshold of 0.05. Most subjects had HLA-A and HLA-B alleles reportedly predicted accurately by TCR beta sequences. Serostatus for CMV was the only available immune exposure information.

Primers for the PCR totalled 60 Vbeta and 13 Jbeta. Sequenced by immunoSEQ multiplex PCR; TCRdb stores in-frame clones only, minus some. The repertoire holds nearly 200,000 clones, with roughly 77% as singletons. Germline V lookup: CDR1 KGHSH, CDR2 LQKENI. Deletions cut 5 bases from V and 1 base from J, with 13 bases between. This CDR3 has 15 residues. V gene TRBV18 combines with J gene TRBJ2-3; D may be TRBD1 (5 bases). This receptor was obtained from a male donor in good health and CMV-seropositive. Specimen: PBMCs. CDR3 coding DNA: TGTGCCAGCTCATATATAAAAGGGGGCACAGATACGCAGTATTTT. This encodes CASSYIKGGTDTQYF.